The following is a TCR beta chain sequence with its context. The specificity of this receptor is unknown. Per-base qualities were not stored, and no clone one base away is much larger. The CDR3 regions of human TCRbeta chains were analyzed by immunosequencing. Processing in the source paper ran as follows. Repertoire TCRs were checked for matches against a reference library of SARS-CoV-2-specific TCRs that had been generated using the MIRA antigen-specificity platform. Breadth was defined as the fraction of unique TCRs that were SARS-CoV-2-associated. Depth was defined as the fraction of total T cells that were SARS-CoV-2-associated. Each spike-specific TCR was assigned to its reactive spike region and to a CD4 or CD8 class using the MIRA data. Log10-transformed breadth and depth values were compared by one-way ANOVA with Sidak's multiple comparisons tests. What TCRdb holds here is the immuneACCESS table cut down to in-frame rearrangements. Part of the clones is not present; checked against another copy, under half of the missing clones reflect an unresolved V gene, and the others are unexplained. That table is the source of V, J and clone size, and D and trimming were worked out from the DNA. Here the sample has 100,000 to 150,000 clones; around nine tenths occur a single time. In total, the top ten clones hold less than 30% of the sample.

Read against the paper, the sample's time point label means: baseline before first vaccination. Samples from vaccinated people were obtained from the UK trials COV001 and COV002, which included a single-blind randomized controlled phase 2/3 trial of AZD1222 (ChAdOx1 nCoV-19) in healthy adults. For TCRbeta chain sequencing, PBMC samples were collected from trial participants at day 0 and at day 28 after the second dose. The data were obtained in a study of T cell responses to AZD1222 COVID-19 vaccine (dated by TCRdb to 2020 to 2023). For the study in its entirety: AZD1222 recipients given second doses at about 4 weeks or at about 12 weeks were pooled, since spike-specific TCR depth and breadth were not found to differ between the two schedules. Trial participants were enrolled by age into 18-55, 56-69 and 70-plus year subgroups, with about 150, 27 and 61 TCR-sequenced participants respectively. TCR sequencing covered more than 230 trial participants: 200 to 210 given two doses of AZD1222 and 26 given two doses of MenACWY control vaccine.

From the cysteine through the phenylalanine, the CDR3 covers 14 amino acids. The retained sequence is limited to the CDR3, 42 bases, with the frame set at the first base. Overall results and qualifications from the work: CD4 TCRs associated with the vaccine covered the entire spike protein, and the dominant responses were in regions 160-218 and 743-854. Because no samples from the day 14 peak response were available, repertoires could be characterized only after the peak T cell response. A significant rise in spike-specific TCR breadth and depth was observed after two AZD1222 doses relative to day 0 and relative to MenACWY recipients. Reportedly, close to half of the unique spike-specific TCRs recognized epitopes lying outside the regions that are mutated in the B.1.351 and B.1.1.7 variants. Participants were mostly white British and included more females than males, and it was suggested by the authors that clonal diversity may have been underestimated. In the small 56-69-year group, the increase in depth fell short of significance, most likely because of low power. Conclusions about previously exposed vaccinees are limited, since just six or seven AZD1222 recipients were seropositive for SARS-CoV-2 at baseline.

Sequenced material: peripheral blood, taken on day 0 of AZD1222 vaccination. The sequence came from an adult in good health. The receptor chain draws on TRBV21-1 and TRBJ2-7. TRBV21-1 corresponds to a pseudogene. The nucleotide sequence reads as follows: TGTGCCAGCAGCACCCCGGGACGGCAATACGAGCAGTACTTC. Protein translation: CASSTPGRQYEQYF.